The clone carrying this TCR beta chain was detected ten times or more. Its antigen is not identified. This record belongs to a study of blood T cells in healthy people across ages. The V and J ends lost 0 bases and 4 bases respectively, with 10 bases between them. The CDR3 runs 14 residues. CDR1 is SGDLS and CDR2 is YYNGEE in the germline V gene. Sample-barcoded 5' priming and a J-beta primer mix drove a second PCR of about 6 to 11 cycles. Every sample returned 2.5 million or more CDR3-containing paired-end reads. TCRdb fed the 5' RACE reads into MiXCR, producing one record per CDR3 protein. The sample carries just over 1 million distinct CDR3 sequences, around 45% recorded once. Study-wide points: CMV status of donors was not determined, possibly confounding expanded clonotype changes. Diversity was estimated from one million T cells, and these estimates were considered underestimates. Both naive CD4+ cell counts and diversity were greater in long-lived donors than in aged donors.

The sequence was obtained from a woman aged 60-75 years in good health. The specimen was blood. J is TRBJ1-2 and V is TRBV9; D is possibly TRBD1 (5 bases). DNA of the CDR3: TGTGCCAGCAGCGTAGCGTCAGGGAGCTATGGCTACACCTTC. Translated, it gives CASSVASGSYGYTF.